Below, 2 T cell receptor beta chains from the same sample are listed, as sequenced in a study of OX40 agonist ivuxolimab in advanced cancers. To prepare the library, the immunoSEQ multiplex PCR assay was applied. As stored in TCRdb, this immuneACCESS dataset retains in-frame rearrangements with V and J assigned. A fraction of the clones does not appear; measured against another copy, unresolved V genes explain less than half of the discrepancy, and the remainder lacks a known reason. This sample comprises roughly 34,000 clones, around four fifths of them detected only once. The ten largest clones capture approximately 20% of the sample. The source material was CD4+ or CD8+ T cells sorted from blood, sampled in a trial of the OX40 agonist ivuxolimab. The receptors shown here come from an adult with an advanced solid tumor such as melanoma, head and neck, liver or kidney cancer.

The chain links TRBV2 to TRBJ2-3; D is perhaps TRBD1 or TRBD2 (5 bases each). Germline loops: CDR1 SNHLY, CDR2 FYNNEI. The CDR3 covers 14 residues. The V end lost 11 bases, the J end lost 4 bases, and 19 bases lay between the germline ends. The CDR3 protein is CASDRDPQADTQYF. The CDR3 DNA reads TGTGCCTCCGACCGGGACCCCCAGGCAGATACGCAGTATTTT.

The chain uses TRBV18 and TRBJ1-5, with 7 bases matching TRBD1. V shed 6 bases, J shed 5 bases, and the junction held 7 bases outside the gene matches. CDR1 KGHSH and CDR2 LQKENI come from the germline V gene. This CDR3 contains 14 residues. The CDR3 region has the DNA TGTGCCAGCTCCCGGGTAACAGGGGATCAGCCCCAGCATTTT. This gives the protein CASSRVTGDQPQHF.